Sequencing of this T cell receptor (beta chain) was carried out in a study of blood T cell repertoires in COVID-19. Study at large: COVID-19 samples from acute and convalescent phases originated in the United States, Italy and Spain. Sample material is recorded as cDNA or gDNA derived from T cells, B-cell-depleted T cells, or PBMCs.

V lost 1 base, J lost 8 bases, and 10 bases lay in between. The CDR3 runs to 14 residues. Germline values: CDR1 SGHRS, CDR2 YFSETQ. In the source study's methods: Nucleated cell number was recorded as an estimate derived from reference gene primer amplification. Measured with immunoSEQ multiplex PCR; TCRdb has only the in-frame clones, and not every one. V and J calls and clone size are as listed in that table; D and trimming were resolved from the DNA. Among roughly 160,000 clones listed, roughly 87% were seen once. The chain recombines TRBV5-1 with TRBJ1-6, with D hard to call. The TCR sequence derives from a woman aged 55-70 years who had recovered from COVID-19. The sequenced sample was peripheral blood. The CDR3 nucleotides are TGCGCCAGCAGCTTGAATTCCCAGGATTCACCCCTCCACTTT. Its translation: CASSLNSQDSPLHF.